The T cell receptor beta chain under discussion was sequenced for a study of T cell changes during pregnancy in multiple sclerosis. The CDR3 runs 14 residues. Trimming took 5 bases from V and 1 from J, leaving 11 bases between them. CDR1 and CDR2 from the germline V gene are SEHNR and FQNEAQ (reference sequence). TCRdb keeps only in-frame clones here, not all; method: immunoSEQ multiplex PCR. This sample has around 100,000 clones, with about 94% found just once. The chain uses TRBV7-9 and TRBJ1-1, with D possibly TRBD1 on 5 matching bases. Sequences were derived from peripheral blood, sampled in the third trimester of pregnancy. This TCR was recovered from a female donor with multiple sclerosis, enrolled in a pregnancy study. The CDR3: CASSAQRGNTEAFF. The CDR3 DNA reads TGTGCCAGCAGCGCCCAAAGGGGGAACACTGAAGCTTTCTTT.